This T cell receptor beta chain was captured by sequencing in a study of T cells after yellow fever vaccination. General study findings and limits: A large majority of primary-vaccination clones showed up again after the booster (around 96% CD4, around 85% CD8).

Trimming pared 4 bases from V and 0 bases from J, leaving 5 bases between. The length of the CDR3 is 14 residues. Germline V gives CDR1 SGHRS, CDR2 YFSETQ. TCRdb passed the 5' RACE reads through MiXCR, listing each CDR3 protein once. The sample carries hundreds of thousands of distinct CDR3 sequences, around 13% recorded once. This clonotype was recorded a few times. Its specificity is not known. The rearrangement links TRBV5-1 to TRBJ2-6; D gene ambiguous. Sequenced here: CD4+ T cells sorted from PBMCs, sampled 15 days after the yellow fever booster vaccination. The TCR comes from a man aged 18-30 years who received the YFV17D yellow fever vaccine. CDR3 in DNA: TGCGCCAGCAGCGATGACTCTGGGGCCAACGTCCTGACTTTC. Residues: CASSDDSGANVLTF.